The clone carrying this TCR beta chain appeared a few times. The target antigen is unknown. This sample is drawn from a study of T cells in Graves' hyperthyroidism and ophthalmopathy. Points from the study as a whole: Model output signaled ophthalmopathy a median roughly 6.1 months ahead of onset. From stable hyperthyroidism, ophthalmopathy was set apart by a 13 V-J model.

The CDR3 totals 17 residues. The V segment lost 6 bases and the J segment 0 bases; nucleotides outside the gene matches: 10. Germline CDR1 reads MGHRA; CDR2 reads YSYEKL. Patients were aged 18 to 65, had disease duration under 2 months, and had newly diagnosed hyperthyroidism. The PBMCs studied were ones that came from 10 ml fresh peripheral blood. Researchers amplified the TCR beta CDR3 regions from RNA transcripts. Using the HTBI primer set, a first-round RT-PCR was run on the TCR CDR3. Each CDR3 protein is one row after TCRdb ran MiXCR on the multiplex PCR reads. The table lists 300,000 to 350,000 distinct CDR3 sequences, approximately 15% of them singletons, with about 22% in the top ten.

The origin of this receptor is a woman in her 30s with Graves' hyperthyroidism. The sequenced sample consisted of blood. V and J are TRBV4-1 and TRBJ2-7; 11 positions match TRBD1. The CDR3 nucleotides are TGCGCCAGCAGTGGGACAGGGGGAGAGCGGAGCTCCTACGAGCAGTACTTC. Its protein is CASSGTGGERSSYEQYF.